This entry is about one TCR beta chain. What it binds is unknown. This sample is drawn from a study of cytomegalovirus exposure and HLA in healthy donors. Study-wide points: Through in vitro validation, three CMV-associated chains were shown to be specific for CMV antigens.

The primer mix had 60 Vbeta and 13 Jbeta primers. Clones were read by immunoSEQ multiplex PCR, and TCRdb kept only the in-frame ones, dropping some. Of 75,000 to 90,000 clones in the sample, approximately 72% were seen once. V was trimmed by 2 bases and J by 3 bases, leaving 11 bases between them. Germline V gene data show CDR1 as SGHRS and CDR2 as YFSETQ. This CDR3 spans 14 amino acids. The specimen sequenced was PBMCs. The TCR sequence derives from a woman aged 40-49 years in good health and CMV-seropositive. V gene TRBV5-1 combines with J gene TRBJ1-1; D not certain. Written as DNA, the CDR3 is TGCGCCAGCAGCTTAGGCGGGAGGGACACTGAAGCTTTCTTT. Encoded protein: CASSLGGRDTEAFF.